These 11 T cell receptor beta chains originate from one sample sequenced in a study of shared clonotypes between healthy human individuals. Method: immunoSEQ multiplex PCR; TCRdb's copy keeps in-frame clones and lacks some. The table has over 1.4 million clones, approximately 97% seen once; the top ten hold 1.2%. Sequencing used naive CD4+ T cells sorted from blood. Subset meaning: CD45RA+ positively selected. These receptor sequences come from a man aged 30 to 39 in good health.

The chain recombines TRBV29-1 with TRBJ2-7; 8 positions agree with TRBD1. CDR1 SQVTM and CDR2 ANQGSEA come from the germline V gene. There are 11 residues in the CDR3. The J segment lost 6 bases and the V segment lost 7 bases, leaving 5 bases of the junction unmatched. The CDR3 coding sequence is TGCAGCGCTAAACAGGGGGGCGAGCAGTACTTC. Translating it yields CSAKQGGEQYF.

The chain combines TRBV5-6 with TRBJ2-7; D gene unclear. Trimming pared 1 base from V and 6 bases from J, leaving 8 bases between. This CDR3 spans 12 amino acids. The germline CDR1 and CDR2 sequences are SGHDT and YYEEEE. The CDR3: CASSLQFREQYF. The DNA for the CDR3 is TGTGCCAGCAGCTTGCAATTTCGCGAGCAGTACTTC. Variable domain in full (rest from reference TRBV5-6 and TRBJ2-7): DAGVTQSPTHLIKTRGQQVTLRCSPKSGHDTVSWYQQALGQGPQFIFQYYEEEERQRGNFPDRFSGHQFPNYSSELNVNALLLGDSALYLCASSLQFREQYFGPGTRLTVT.

V usage is TRBV5-1 and J usage is TRBJ2-7; tentatively, D is TRBD2 (6 bases). The V end was cut by 4 bases, the J end by 3 bases, with 17 bases between. This CDR3 contains 15 residues. The germline CDR1 and CDR2 sequences are SGHRS and YFSETQ. CDR3 residues: CASSQPGDFYYEQYF. In DNA form, the CDR3 reads TGCGCCAGCAGCCAACCCGGGGACTTCTACTACGAGCAGTACTTC. Together with reference TRBV5-1 and TRBJ2-7, the CDR3 gives the full variable domain: KAGVTQTPRYLIKTRGQQVTLSCSPISGHRSVSWYQQTPGQGLQFLFEYFSETQRNKGNFPGRFSGRQFSNSRSEMNVSTLELGDSALYLCASSQPGDFYYEQYFGPGTRLTVT.

The chain carries TRBV15 and TRBJ2-7; 12 positions match TRBD2. The V segment lost 0 bases and the J segment 6 bases; nucleotides outside the gene matches: 6. Germline V CDR1 and CDR2: LNHNV, YYDKDF (reference sequence). The CDR3 is 16 amino acids. The CDR3 reads CATSREPATSGGEQYF. Here the CDR3 DNA reads TGTGCCACCAGCAGAGAGCCCGCGACTAGCGGGGGCGAGCAGTACTTC.

This chain uses TRBV6-5 with TRBJ2-4, with D perhaps matching TRBD2 (7 bases). CDR1 and CDR2 (germline): MNHEY, SVGAGI. This CDR3 has 15 residues. V was pared by 2 bases and J by 9 bases, with 17 bases between. CDR3 sequence reads: CASSYEFHREGIQYF. The CDR3 DNA reads TGTGCCAGCAGTTACGAATTTCACAGGGAGGGCATTCAGTACTTC.

This clone was observed once. This chain links TRBV25-1 with TRBJ2-7; D is unclear. CDR3 length: 16 residues. V lost 3 bases and J 3 bases, leaving 18 bases between the germline ends. CDR1 and CDR2 from the germline V gene are MGHDK and SYGVNS. The CDR3 DNA reads as TGTGCCAGCAGTGACCCAAGGACCGCCAGATTCTACGAGCAGTACTTC. This encodes CASSDPRTARFYEQYF.

As for this clone: At one of its ends the junction is not consistent with the germline gene, which may arise from a read error. This sequence joins TRBV27 and TRBJ2-5; 10 positions match TRBD2. The CDR3 consists of 16 residues. From germline, CDR1 is MNHEY and CDR2 SMNVEV (reference sequence). CDR3 bases: TGTGCCAGCAGTCTCCTAAGGGCTAGCGGGAGAGAGGCCCAGTACTTC. Its protein is CASSLLRASGREAQYF.

This rearrangement joins TRBV9 to TRBJ2-1; 10 bases are a match to TRBD2. The trim removed 4 bases at V and 6 bases at J, leaving 7 bases unmatched. CDR3 length: 15 amino acids. Germline CDR1 reads SGDLS; CDR2 reads YYNGEE. As DNA, the CDR3 is TGTGCCAGCAGCCCGTCTAGCGGGAGAGGCAATGAGCAGTTCTTC. Residues: CASSPSSGRGNEQFF.

The chain combines TRBV7-9 with TRBJ1-4, with D unresolved. Deletions cut 8 bases from V and 7 bases from J, with 14 bases between. The length of the CDR3 is 13 residues. Looked up from germline, CDR1 is SEHNR and CDR2 is FQNEAQ (reference sequence). The CDR3 bases are TGTGCCAGCCGGTCCCTTATCGGTGAAAAACTGTTTTTT. It yields the protein CASRSLIGEKLFF.

This sequence joins TRBV28 and TRBJ2-7, with D perhaps TRBD2 (5 bases). Per germline, CDR1 MDHEN and CDR2 SYDVKM. V shed 4 bases and J shed 3 bases, with 16 bases lying between them. This CDR3 is 15 amino acids long. CDR3 region: CASSSVWTGNYEQYF. CDR3 DNA sequence: TGTGCCAGCAGTTCCGTATGGACGGGGAACTACGAGCAGTACTTC.

The genes are TRBV5-4 and TRBJ2-1; 8 nucleotides line up with TRBD2. The junction had 10 bases not matched to a gene; V was cut back by 2 bases and J by 9 bases. There are 15 residues in the CDR3. Germline-derived CDR1 and CDR2 are SGHNT and YYREEE (reference sequence). This CDR3 reads CASSLNSGVGSEQFF. CDR3 coding DNA: TGTGCCAGCAGCTTAAATAGCGGGGTGGGGTCTGAGCAGTTCTTC. Combining the CDR3 with reference TRBV5-4 and TRBJ2-1 gives the whole variable domain ETGVTQSPTHLIKTRGQQVTLRCSSQSGHNTVSWYQQALGQGPQFIFQYYREEENGRGNFPPRFSGLQFPNYSSELNVNALELDDSALYLCASSLNSGVGSEQFFGPGTRLTVL.